This T cell receptor (beta chain) was captured in a study of cytomegalovirus exposure and HLA in healthy donors. This CDR3 is 14 amino acids long. The V and J ends lost 6 bases and 5 bases respectively, with 17 bases between them. CDR1 and CDR2 from the germline V gene are KGHSH and LQKENI. The study ran its PCR with 60 Vbeta and 13 Jbeta primers. Repertoires were generated with immunoSEQ multiplex PCR, while TCRdb's copy carries only in-frame clones and drops some. The profile covers around 200,000 clones, with 82% appearing a single time and about 6.1% taken by the ten largest. The rearrangement uses TRBV18 and TRBJ2-7, with a tentative D call TRBD2 (7 bases). The source is a man in his forties in good health and CMV-seropositive. The source material was PBMCs. The CDR3 protein is CASSPQGGVHEQYF. In nucleotides, the CDR3 is TGTGCCAGCTCTCCTCAAGGGGGGGTGCACGAGCAGTACTTC.